This T cell receptor beta chain was recorded in a study of T cell changes during pregnancy in multiple sclerosis. This CDR3 contains 13 residues. Germline CDR1 is MGHDK and CDR2 is SYGVNS. Only in-frame clones appear in the TCRdb table, and some are missing; sequencing was by immunoSEQ multiplex PCR. The data show about 72,000 clones, 92% seen once. Comments on this clone: The junction does not match germline at one end; this may be a read error.

This receptor was identified in a female donor in good health, enrolled as a control in a pregnancy study. V gene TRBV25-1 combines with J gene TRBJ2-7; D unclear. The sample consisted of peripheral blood, taken in the first trimester of pregnancy. CDR3 region: CASSEYTLAVTEF. CDR3 DNA: TGTGCCAGCAGTGAATATACCTTGGCAGTCACCGAATTC.